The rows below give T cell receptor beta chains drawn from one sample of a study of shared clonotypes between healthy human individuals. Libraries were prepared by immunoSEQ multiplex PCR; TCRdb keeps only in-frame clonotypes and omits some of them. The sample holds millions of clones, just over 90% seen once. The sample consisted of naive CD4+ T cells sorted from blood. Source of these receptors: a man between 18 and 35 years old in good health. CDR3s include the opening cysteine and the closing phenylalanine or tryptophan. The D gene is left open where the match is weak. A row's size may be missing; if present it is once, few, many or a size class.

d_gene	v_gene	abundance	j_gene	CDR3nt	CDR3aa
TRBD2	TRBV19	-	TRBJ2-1	TGTGCCAGTAGTAAGGGGACTAGCGGGAGTGTATTCTACAATGAGCAGTTCTTC	CASSKGTSGSVFYNEQFF
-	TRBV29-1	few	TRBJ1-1	TGCAGCGTTGAACTGGCAGCCAAGAACACTGAAGCTTTCTTT	CSVELAAKNTEAFF
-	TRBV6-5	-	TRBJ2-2	TGTGCCAGCAGTTTGGGCCCGAACACCGGGGAGCTGTTTTTT	CASSLGPNTGELFF
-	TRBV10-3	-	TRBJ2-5	TGTGCCATCAGTGAGTCCACGGAGACCCAGTACTTC	CAISESTETQYF
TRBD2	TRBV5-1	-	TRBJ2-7	TGCGCCAGCAGCTTGGAACTAGCGGGAGTCTACGAGCAGTACTTC	CASSLELAGVYEQYF
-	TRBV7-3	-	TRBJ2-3	TGTGCCAGCAGCTCTAGGCAAGAACCACAGAGGTCGCAGTATTTT	CASSSRQEPQRSQYF
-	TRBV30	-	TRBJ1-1	TGTGCCTGGACCTTGAGAGGGGCGAACACTGAAGCTTTCTTT	CAWTLRGANTEAFF
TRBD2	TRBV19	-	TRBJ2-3	TGTGCCAGTAGGCTAGCGGGGGTATACACAGATACGCAGTATTTT	CASRLAGVYTDTQYF
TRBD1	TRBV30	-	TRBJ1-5	TGTGCCTGGAGTCCTTACCACGGGACAGGGGATTTAGGGCAGCCCCAGCATTTT	CAWSPYHGTGDLGQPQHF
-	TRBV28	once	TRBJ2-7	TGTGCCAGCAGTTTAGAGGGACTTGACTACGAGCAGTACTTC	CASSLEGLDYEQYF
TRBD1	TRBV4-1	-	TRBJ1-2	TGCGCCAGCAGCCGTCAACAGGGGGTACTCGACTATGGCTACACCTTC	CASSRQQGVLDYGYTF
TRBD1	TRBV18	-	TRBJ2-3	TGTGCCAGCTCGCAGACAGGACAGGGGGCCACAGATACGCAGTATTTT	CASSQTGQGATDTQYF
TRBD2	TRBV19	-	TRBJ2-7	TGTGCCAGTAGAATCAAGACTAGCGGGAATCACGAGCAGTACTTC	CASRIKTSGNHEQYF
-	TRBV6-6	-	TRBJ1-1	TGTGCCAGCAGTTACGACCAAAGGGGGACTGAAGCTTTCTTT	CASSYDQRGTEAFF
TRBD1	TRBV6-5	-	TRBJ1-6	TGTGCCAGCAGCAGTGTTGGACAGGTTAATTCACCCCTCCACTTT	CASSSVGQVNSPLHF
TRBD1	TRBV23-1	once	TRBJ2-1	TGCGCCAGCAGCGGGGACAGGGAGCATGAGCAGTTCTTC	CASSGDREHEQFF
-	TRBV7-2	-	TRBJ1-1	TGTGCCAGCAGCTTAGTGGGAGGAAACACTGAAGCTTTCTTT	CASSLVGGNTEAFF
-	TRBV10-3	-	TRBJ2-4	TGTGCCATCAGTTCCCTCCCGGACTCCGGCATTCAGTACTTC	CAISSLPDSGIQYF
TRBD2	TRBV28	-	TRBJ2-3	TGTGCCAGCAGCACCGGGACTAGCGGCACAGATACGCAGTATTTT	CASSTGTSGTDTQYF
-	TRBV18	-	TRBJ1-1	TGTGCCAGCTCACCAGGGGCATTGAACACTGAAGCTTTCTTT	CASSPGALNTEAFF
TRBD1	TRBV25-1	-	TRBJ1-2	TGTGCCAGCAGTGAACTCGACAGGGGAAACTATGGCTACACCTTC	CASSELDRGNYGYTF
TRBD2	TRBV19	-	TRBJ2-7	TGTGCCAGTAGTATAGGTCTAGCGGGGACCTACGAGCAGTACTTC	CASSIGLAGTYEQYF
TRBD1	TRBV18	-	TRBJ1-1	TGTGCCAGCTCACCTAGACAGGGGGGCACTGAAGCTTTCTTT	CASSPRQGGTEAFF
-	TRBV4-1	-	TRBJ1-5	TGCGCCAGCAGCCAAGGGTCGGGACGGAGTTATAGCAATCAGCCCCAGCATTTT	CASSQGSGRSYSNQPQHF
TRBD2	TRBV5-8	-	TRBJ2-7	TGTGCCAGCAGCTTGACTAGCGGGGGCGAGCAGTACTTC	CASSLTSGGEQYF
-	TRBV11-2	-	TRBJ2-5	TGTGCCAGCAAGACCCGTGGCGCGCCCCAAGAGACCCAGTACTTC	CASKTRGAPQETQYF
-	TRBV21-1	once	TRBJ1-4	TGTGCCAGCAGCCCCTGTCTGGGGCGAGGGGAAAAACTGTTTTTT	CASSPCLGRGEKLFF
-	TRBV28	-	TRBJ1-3	TGTGCCAGCAGTTCGGGCCACATGAGGCACACCATATATTTT	CASSSGHMRHTIYF
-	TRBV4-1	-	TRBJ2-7	TGCGCCAGCAGCCTCCGGGACACTCTCCCGGGCGAGCAGTACTTC	CASSLRDTLPGEQYF
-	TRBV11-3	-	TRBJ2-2	TGTGCCAGCAGCTTCGGGCAGGGAAGCACCGGGGAGCTGTTTTTT	CASSFGQGSTGELFF
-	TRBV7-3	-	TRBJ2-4	TGTGCCAGCAGCTTGGGGGGAGCCAAAAACATTCAGTACTTC	CASSLGGAKNIQYF
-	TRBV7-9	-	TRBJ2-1	TGTGCCAGCAGCTCCCGACTAAACTACAATGAGCAGTTCTTC	CASSSRLNYNEQFF
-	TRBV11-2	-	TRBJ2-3	TGTGCCAGCAGCTTAGACGGTGAAGGCACAGATACGCAGTATTTT	CASSLDGEGTDTQYF
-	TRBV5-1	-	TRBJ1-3	TGCGCCAGCAGCTTGGCTCCGGGATCGCTTCGGAGCCGAAACACCATATATTTT	CASSLAPGSLRSRNTIYF
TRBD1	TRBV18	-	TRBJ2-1	TGTGCCAGCTCATTTGGACAGGACGGCGATGAGCAGTTCTTC	CASSFGQDGDEQFF
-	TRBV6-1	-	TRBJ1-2	TGTGCCAGCATTGACATAACCGGACCAAACTATGGCTACACCTTC	CASIDITGPNYGYTF
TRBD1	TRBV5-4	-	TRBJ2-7	TGTGCCAGCAGTCGCGGACAGGGTCTCTACGAGCAGTACTTC	CASSRGQGLYEQYF
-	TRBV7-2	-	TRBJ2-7	TGTGCCAGCAGCGCGGCAGGGGTCGAGCAGTACTTC	CASSAAGVEQYF
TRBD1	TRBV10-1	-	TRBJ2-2	TGCGCCAGCAGCGACAGGGGCGGCACCGGGGAGCTGTTTTTT	CASSDRGGTGELFF
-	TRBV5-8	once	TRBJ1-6	TGTGCCAGCAGCTCTCCGGGCCGAAATAATTCACCCCTCCACTTT	CASSSPGRNNSPLHF
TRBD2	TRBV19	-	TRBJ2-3	TGTGCCAGTAGTTCAGGGACTAGCGGGTTTAGCACAGATACGCAGTATTTT	CASSSGTSGFSTDTQYF
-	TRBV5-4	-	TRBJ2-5	TGTGCCAGCAGCTCGACGGGCGGGCAAGAGACCCAGTACTTC	CASSSTGGQETQYF
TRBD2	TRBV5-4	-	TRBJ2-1	TGTGCCAGCAGCTTTAGCGGGAGGGGGTCCTACAATGAGCAGTTCTTC	CASSFSGRGSYNEQFF
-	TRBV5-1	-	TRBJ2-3	TGCGCCAGCAGCGCCGGGGATACGCAGTATTTT	CASSAGDTQYF
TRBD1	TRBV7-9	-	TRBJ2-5	TGTGCCAGCAGCCGCGGACAGGAAGAGACCCAGTACTTC	CASSRGQEETQYF
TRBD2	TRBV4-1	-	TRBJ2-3	TGCGCCAGCAGCCAAGATCTTTGGACTAGCGGGAGTTTCGTCGCAGATACGCAGTATTTT	CASSQDLWTSGSFVADTQYF
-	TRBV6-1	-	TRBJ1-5	TGTGCCAGCAGTTCGGGACGGTCAAGCAATCAGCCCCAGCATTTT	CASSSGRSSNQPQHF
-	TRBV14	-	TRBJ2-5	TGTGCCAGCAGCCCCTGGGACGGCCAAGAGACCCAGTACTTC	CASSPWDGQETQYF
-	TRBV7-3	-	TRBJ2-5	TGTGCCAGCAGCCCCCAGGTTAGGGAGACCCAGTACTTC	CASSPQVRETQYF
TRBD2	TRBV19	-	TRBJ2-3	TGTGCCACCTCTAGAGGGACTAGATTTTCAGATACGCAGTATTTT	CATSRGTRFSDTQYF
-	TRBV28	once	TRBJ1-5	TGTGCCAGCAGTTTACTTGGGAGCAATCAGCCCCAGCATTTT	CASSLLGSNQPQHF
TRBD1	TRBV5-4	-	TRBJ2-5	TGTGCCAGCAGCCAACAGTTACCCGGGACAGGGTTGACCCAGTACTTC	CASSQQLPGTGLTQYF
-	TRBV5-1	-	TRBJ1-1	TGCGCCAGCAGCTTTCAGACTAACACTGAAGCTTTCTTT	CASSFQTNTEAFF
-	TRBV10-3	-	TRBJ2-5	TGTGCCATCAGTGGTATAGACGGGGAGACCCAGTACTTC	CAISGIDGETQYF
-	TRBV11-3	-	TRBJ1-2	TGTGCCAGCAGCTTAGATGAGTGTAATGGGGGGGCCTATGGCTACACCTTC	CASSLDECNGGAYGYTF
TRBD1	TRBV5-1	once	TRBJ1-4	TGCGCCAGCACCGCCGGGACAGGGAATGAAAAACTGTTTTTT	CASTAGTGNEKLFF
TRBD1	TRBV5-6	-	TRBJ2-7	TGTGCCAGCAGCGGTACCGGGACAGGGAATTTTTACGAGCAGTACTTC	CASSGTGTGNFYEQYF
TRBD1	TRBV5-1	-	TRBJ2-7	TGCGCCAGCAGCTTGGGTGACAGGGGTTGGTACGAGCAGTACTTC	CASSLGDRGWYEQYF
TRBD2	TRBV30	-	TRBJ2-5	TGTGCCTGGAGTCACGGGGGGACTGGAGAGACCCAGTACTTC	CAWSHGGTGETQYF
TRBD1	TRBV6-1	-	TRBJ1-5	TGTGCCAGCAGTTTTCCGGGACAGAATCAGCCCCAGCATTTT	CASSFPGQNQPQHF